The rows below give T cell receptor beta chains drawn from one sample of a study of breast tumors, draining lymph nodes, adjacent tissues. One entry per CDR3 protein, called by TCRdb with MiXCR from the multiplex PCR reads. The top ten clones hold roughly 4.5% of a sample with fewer than 200,000 distinct CDR3 sequences, about 33% of them seen once. The sample was axillary lymph node tissue. The receptors stem from a female donor with breast cancer. Some clones in this sample may be carry-over from other donors' samples. Each CDR3 is given with its conserved first and last residue.

J gene	V gene	CDR3 protein
TRBJ1-2	TRBV5-6	CASSLDRMGYTF
TRBJ1-2	TRBV10-3	CAIKTGGGYTF
TRBJ2-3	TRBV6-6	CASSYTAGVRGDTQYF
TRBJ2-1	TRBV2	CANRQGAYNEQFF
TRBJ2-2	TRBV29-1	CSVGRGPASYTGELFF
TRBJ1-2	TRBV6-5	CASKSNYGYTF
TRBJ1-5	TRBV10-1	CASSRTQPQHF
TRBJ1-3	TRBV10-3	CANRGVSGNTIYF
TRBJ2-7	TRBV7-8	CASSRTGGPPEQYF
TRBJ2-1	TRBV30	CAWSNRGGNEQFF
TRBJ2-3	TRBV5-1	CASSLLSVSTDTQYF
TRBJ2-3	TRBV3-1	CASSQGLADTQYF
TRBJ2-3	TRBV27	CASSPRTGGRDTQYF
TRBJ1-1	TRBV3-1	CASSQEGTPEPFF
TRBJ2-3	TRBV12-3/TRBV12-4	CASSRLGTHTQYF
TRBJ1-1	TRBV14	CASSLTGGTEAFF
TRBJ1-1	TRBV6-4	CASSPSTANTEAFF
TRBJ2-1	TRBV27	CASQKIADRYNEQFF
TRBJ1-2	TRBV20-1	CSARGGQGGGYTF
TRBJ2-5	TRBV4-1	CASSQALGPESQYF
TRBJ2-3	TRBV7-2	CASSARQVGGTDTQYF
TRBJ2-1	TRBV12-3/TRBV12-4	CASGGSYNEQFF
TRBJ2-3	TRBV5-1	CASSASGRGGVDTQYF
TRBJ1-3	TRBV13	CASSLGGDVVGGTIYF
TRBJ2-6	TRBV9	CASSPTRAVNVLTF
TRBJ2-3	TRBV29-1	CSVEALEYNEQYF
TRBJ2-5	TRBV3-1	CASSQEGPLAGTQETQYF
TRBJ2-1	TRBV7-3	CASSSGLAGTYNEQFF
TRBJ2-7	TRBV28	CASSLLGRGEYEQYF
TRBJ1-2	TRBV12-5	CASGLVNPPGVDGYTF
TRBJ2-3	TRBV7-2	CASSPGGAGGDTQYF
TRBJ1-6	TRBV27	CASSFSGTGDDSPLHF
TRBJ2-3	TRBV10-3	CAISAARGTDGTDTQYF
TRBJ2-5	TRBV20-1	CSATRGGETQYF
TRBJ1-6	TRBV3-1	CASSQQGSQSPLHF
TRBJ2-6	TRBV6-7	CASLPLTPHDGALYSYSGANVLTF
TRBJ2-5	TRBV4-1	CASSLGGRSLQETQYF
TRBJ1-2	TRBV20-1	CSATRGRGYTF
TRBJ1-6	TRBV28	CASSRVLNSPLHF
TRBJ2-7	TRBV20-1	CSASESGLEQYF